This T cell receptor (beta chain) was profiled in a study of post-analysis software for immune sequencing data (dated by TCRdb to about 2015). Study-wide context: Recorded disease courses included relapsing-remitting, secondary progressive and progressive-relapsing multiple sclerosis, with some patients lacking subtype annotation. Patient repertoires were compared against 11 previously published healthy control repertoires from donors aged roughly 6 to 28 years. A subset of samples was prepared in parallel using single-end sample barcoding, then pooled and co-amplified after Illumina adapter ligation. The paper's findings and limits, for the study overall: The multiple sclerosis patient group was slightly younger than the control group. Multiple sclerosis patients had significantly lower normalized Chao1 diversity than controls, a result that suggests substantial peripheral T-cell clonal expansion. Significantly higher frequencies in patients than in controls were found for roughly 5 TRBV segments, including TRBV5-6, TRBV5-1 and TRBV20-1. Strong co-clustering of samples prepared in the same batch was shown by direct clustering with F measure, prompting a batch-effect correction.

Receptor amplification or capture employed PCR. The data were produced on an Illumina HiSeq 2500. Unique molecular identifiers were incorporated into TCR beta cDNA libraries to reduce PCR and sequencing biases. Per 1 to 10 million input T cells, roughly 500,000 cDNA molecules were obtained, such that each molecule approximated one T cell. The patient libraries were prepared and sequenced with the same protocol used for the earlier healthy control dataset. Within a given batch, samples were prepared together, multiplexed and sequenced on the same HiSeq lane. The original methods were these. MIGEC was used to process the raw barcoded reads, and molecular identifier groups with only a single read were discarded before consensus assembly and CDR3 extraction. VDJtools was used for post-analysis of the clonotype tables, with diversity normalized by down-sampling every dataset to the smallest sample size. Repertoire overlap clustering matched CDR3 amino acid but not nucleotide sequences to correct batch-related cross-sample contamination. Through fastp at Q25 and MiXCR, TCRdb rebuilt clones from the public reads, retaining in-frame beta chains. Every entry covers one CDR3 protein and lists the most common genes and DNA from its rows. These V and J calls originate from TCRdb's pipeline instead of the authors' own analysis. The sample table lists more than 450,000 distinct CDR3 sequences, 30% to 40% of them with a count of one. 4.5% to 7.5% of the sample rests with the top ten.

To demonstrate the VDJtools post-analysis software, TCR beta repertoires were profiled from the peripheral blood of 10 to 15 young patients with multiple sclerosis. The multiple sclerosis patients were children and adolescents between roughly 6 and 15 years of age. This clonotype was seen once. What antigen it recognizes has not been identified. The record has no base qualities; no much larger clone is one base away. V is pruned by 5 bases and J by 3 bases, leaving 8 bases of the junction without a gene match. The CDR3 contains 16 residues, cysteine and phenylalanine counted. The sequence is cut down to CDR3 DNA, 48 bases in frame from base 1.

The sequenced material came from blood. Recombination connected TRBV12-3 or TRBV12-4 to TRBJ2-1, and 9 bases in between align with TRBD1. This receptor was identified in a girl aged 2-17 years with multiple sclerosis. CDR3 reads: CASSDLRDRDYNEQFF. At the DNA level, the sequence is TGTGCCAGCAGTGATCTCCGGGACAGGGACTACAATGAGCAGTTCTTC.